Included here is one T cell receptor (beta chain) sequence, with context. As handled by the study authors: The assay estimated nucleated cells by amplifying reference gene primers. TCRdb's copy holds only in-frame clones and misses some; the assay was immunoSEQ multiplex PCR. The V and J calls and clone size come from that table; D and trimming were worked out from the DNA. This table has tens of thousands of clones, about 90% appearing once. The data originate from a study of blood T cell repertoires in COVID-19. Across the whole study: COVID-19 samples collected from the United States, Italy and Spain covered acute and convalescent phases.

CDR3 length equals 16 residues. V lost 3 bases and J 1 base, leaving 14 bases between the germline ends. Germline-derived CDR1 and CDR2 are MNHEY and SMNVEV (reference sequence). The source of this sequence is a woman in her 70s with active COVID-19. The sample taken for sequencing was peripheral blood. The rearrangement links TRBV27 to TRBJ2-3; no definite D call. This chain's CDR3 is CASSFLRSPGTDTQYF. CDR3 nucleotides: TGTGCCAGCAGTTTTTTGCGGAGTCCCGGCACAGATACGCAGTATTTT.